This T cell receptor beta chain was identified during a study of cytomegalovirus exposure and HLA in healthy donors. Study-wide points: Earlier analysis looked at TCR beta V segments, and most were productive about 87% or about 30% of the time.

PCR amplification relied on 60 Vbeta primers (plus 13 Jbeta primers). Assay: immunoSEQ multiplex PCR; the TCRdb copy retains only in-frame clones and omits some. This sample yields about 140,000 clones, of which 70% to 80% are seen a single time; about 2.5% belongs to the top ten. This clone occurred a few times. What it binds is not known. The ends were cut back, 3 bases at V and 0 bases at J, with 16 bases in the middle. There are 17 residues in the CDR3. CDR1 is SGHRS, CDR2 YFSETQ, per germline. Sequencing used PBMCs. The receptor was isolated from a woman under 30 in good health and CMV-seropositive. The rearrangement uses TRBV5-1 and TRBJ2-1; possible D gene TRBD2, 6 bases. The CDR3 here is CASSWELAPSSYNEQFF. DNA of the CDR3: TGCGCCAGCAGCTGGGAACTAGCACCTAGCTCCTACAATGAGCAGTTCTTC.